This T cell receptor beta chain was sequenced for a study of blood T cell repertoires in COVID-19. About the research overall: Spain, Italy and the United States supplied samples that represented acute and convalescent COVID-19. The cDNA or gDNA used as material had been derived from T cells, B-cell-depleted T cells, or PBMCs.

TCRdb keeps only in-frame clones here, not all; method: immunoSEQ multiplex PCR. The data show a few hundred thousand clones, with 88% seen just once and 3% held by the top ten. Study members were between about 18 and 100 years old and lived in approximately 25 US regions. Cohorts were based on clinical histories the participants reported. The receptor was derived from a woman in her 50s who had recovered from COVID-19. Sequencing was performed on PBMCs or T cells enriched from blood (not recorded which).

The CDR3 protein is CSVVGTSGSKETQYF. The CDR3 DNA reads TGCAGCGTTGTCGGGACTAGCGGGAGTAAAGAGACCCAGTACTTC. The rearrangement uses TRBV29-1 and TRBJ2-5, with 14 bases matching TRBD2. From germline, CDR1 is SQVTM and CDR2 ANQGSEA. Trimming cost V 4 bases and J 3 bases; bases outside gene matches: 4. The CDR3 loop spans 15 amino acids.